Presented here are 10 T cell receptor beta chains from one specimen sequenced in a study of T cell clones after liver transplantation. Assay: immunoSEQ multiplex PCR; the TCRdb copy retains only in-frame clones and omits some. The table lists around 110,000 clones, 75% to 95% of them singletons. The sample consisted of CD4+ T cells from blood, taken 12 months after liver transplant. All receptors come from a human patient who received a liver transplant. Some T cells may be the graft donor's.

This chain joins TRBV7-2 and TRBJ2-1, with D possibly TRBD2 on 6 matching bases. Trimming stripped 1 base from V and 4 bases from J, with 11 bases between. Per the germline V gene, CDR1 is SGHTA and CDR2 is FQGNSA. CDR3 size: 15 residues. This chain's CDR3 is CASSLEGRGYNEQFF. CDR3 bases: TGTGCCAGCAGCTTAGAGGGGCGGGGTTACAATGAGCAGTTCTTC.

The V and J genes are TRBV5-1 and TRBJ2-5; D unclear. The germline CDR1 and CDR2 sequences are SGHRS and YFSETQ. CDR3 size: 14 residues. V gave up 0 bases and J gave up 5 bases, with 11 bases separating them. CDR3: CASSLEVQSETQYF. DNA for the CDR3: TGCGCCAGCAGCTTGGAAGTACAGAGCGAGACCCAGTACTTC.

The chain employs TRBV10-1 and TRBJ1-2, with 10 bases aligning to TRBD1. This CDR3 has 13 amino acids. The germline CDR1 and CDR2 sequences are WNHNN and SYGVQD (reference sequence). The CDR3: CAGQGTLRDGYTF. The CDR3 DNA is TGCGCGGGACAGGGGACCCTCAGGGATGGCTACACCTTC.

The V call is TRBV6-4, the J call TRBJ2-1; 11 nucleotides align to TRBD1. The V gene end was trimmed by 5 bases and the J gene end by 9 bases; junction bases not matched to a gene: 9. CDR1 is MRHNA, CDR2 SNTAGT, per germline. This CDR3 spans 15 amino acids. CDR3 region: CASSTVPGQGVEQFF. The CDR3 bases are TGTGCCAGCAGTACAGTCCCGGGACAGGGGGTTGAGCAGTTCTTC.

The chain combines TRBV6-1 with TRBJ2-3, with 8 bases that match TRBD1. The CDR3 spans 15 residues. The germline V gene encodes CDR1 MNHNS and CDR2 SASEGT. Trimming took 3 bases from V and 3 from J; bases not matched to a gene: 5. The DNA for the CDR3 is TGTGCCAGCAGTGACAGGGGGCGAGCGACAGATACGCAGTATTTT. This codes for CASSDRGRATDTQYF.

J is TRBJ2-3 and V is TRBV7-2; 7 bases fit TRBD2. Germline CDR1 is SGHTA and CDR2 is FQGNSA. Germline trimming cut 4 bases from V and 2 bases from J; bases unmatched to any gene: 3. The CDR3 spans 14 residues. The CDR3 loop is CASSSGTTTDTQYF. CDR3 sequence (DNA): TGTGCCAGCAGCTCCGGGACTACCACAGATACGCAGTATTTT.

This clone has just one count. The V call is TRBV2, the J call TRBJ1-5; D is undetermined. The CDR3 is 17 residues long. Germline CDR1 and CDR2: SNHLY and FYNNEI. Between the trimmed V and J ends, which lost 1 base and 1 base, there was a span of 14 bases. CDR3 bases: TGTGCCAGCAGTGAAGGGGTAGGTGGCAGGAGCAATCAGCCCCAGCATTTT. This sequence encodes CASSEGVGGRSNQPQHF.

The chain couples TRBV28 to TRBJ1-5, with D perhaps matching TRBD1 (5 bases). Trimming took off 4 bases at V and 2 bases at J, with 15 bases between the two ends. Germline assignment: CDR1 MDHEN and CDR2 SYDVKM. CDR3 length equals 16 residues. CDR3 sequence: CASSSPIGAGNQPQHF. The DNA of the CDR3 is TGTGCCAGCAGTTCCCCCATAGGGGCGGGCAATCAGCCCCAGCATTTT.

The chain couples TRBV7-2 to TRBJ2-3, with 12 bases matching TRBD2. The germline gives CDR1 SGHTA, CDR2 FQGNSA. CDR3 length: 16 amino acids. V was clipped by 5 bases and J by 5 bases; unmatched bases: 8. CDR3 DNA: TGTGCCAGCAGCCCCGGACTAGCGGGGAAGGGAGATACGCAGTATTTT. It encodes CASSPGLAGKGDTQYF.

This chain links TRBV5-1 with TRBJ2-5, with 8 bases identical to TRBD2. CDR1 and CDR2 (germline): SGHRS, YFSETQ. The V gene end was trimmed by 4 bases and the J gene end by 5 bases; junction bases not matched to a gene: 13. CDR3 length: 16 residues. Here the CDR3 reads CASSRPGTREYETQYF. The CDR3 coding sequence is TGCGCCAGCAGCAGGCCCGGGACTAGGGAGTACGAGACCCAGTACTTC.